This TCR beta chain was observed in a study of T cell repertoires in aging, cancer and after chemotherapy. Study-wide points: Median generation probability rose over the chemotherapy interval in each cancer cohort, suggesting rebound thymic output.

A mixed TRB-A/B primer pool amplified rearranged TRB by multiplex touch-down PCR. TCRdb processed the multiplex PCR reads anew with MiXCR; each CDR3 protein has one entry. The sample yields fewer than 20,000 distinct CDR3 sequences, over 45% seen once. The template was genomic DNA from peripheral blood, not RNA. As concerns this clonotype: What it recognizes is unknown.

The CDR3 runs to 14 residues. V shed 4 bases and J 2 bases; nucleotides not matched to a gene: 2. V gene TRBV12-3 or TRBV12-4 combines with J gene TRBJ2-7, with 10 bases aligning to TRBD1. The sequence was collected from a human donor in good health. Sequenced: blood. CDR3 sequence reads: CASSSGQGTYEQYF. CDR3 DNA sequence: TGTGCCAGCAGTTCGGGACAGGGGACCTACGAGCAGTACTTC.